Shown below are 26 T cell receptor beta chains from a single sample sequenced in a study of blood T cell repertoires in COVID-19. Assay: immunoSEQ multiplex PCR; the TCRdb copy retains only in-frame clones and omits some. The data contain some 420,000 clones, 80% to 90% of them singletons. Material: PBMCs or T cells enriched from blood (not recorded which). The receptors come from a man aged 25-45 years who had recovered from COVID-19.

This chain connects TRBV29-1 to TRBJ2-2, with D possibly matching TRBD2 (6 bases). Germline V gene lookup returns CDR1 SQVTM and CDR2 ANQGSEA. The CDR3 sequence is 11 residues long. The V end was cut by 6 bases, the J end by 4 bases, with 6 bases between. The CDR3 DNA is TGCAGCGTGACTAGCACCGGGGAGCTGTTTTTT. It translates to CSVTSTGELFF.

The chain recombines TRBV13 with TRBJ1-1; D might be TRBD1 (6 bases). V lost 6 bases, J lost 4 bases, and 12 bases lay in between. The length of the CDR3 is 13 residues. In germline, CDR1 is PRHDT, CDR2 FYEKMQ (reference sequence). The CDR3 coding sequence is TGTGCCAGCAGTCGGGGGGCGGGCACTGAAGCTTTCTTT. Its protein is CASSRGAGTEAFF.

This clone was seen a handful of times. The genes are TRBV2 and TRBJ1-6, with D tentatively TRBD1 (6 bases). The CDR3 contains 15 residues. From germline, CDR1 is SNHLY and CDR2 FYNNEI. V was pared by 2 bases and J by 8 bases, with 13 bases between. The CDR3 coding sequence is TGTGCCAGCAGTGAAACTCGGACAGCAGATTCACCCCTCCACTTT. Translated, it gives CASSETRTADSPLHF.

For this clone: Within the sample, other DNA sequences also encode this same CDR3. The chain uses TRBV19 and TRBJ1-1, with 7 bases identical to TRBD1. Losses at the gene ends were 3 bases for V and 5 bases for J; bases not matched to a gene: 3. The CDR3 length is 13 residues. Germline V gene data show CDR1 as LNHDA and CDR2 as SQIVND (reference sequence). This CDR3 reads CASSIDRVTEAFF. CDR3 DNA sequence: TGTGCCAGTAGTATCGACAGGGTGACTGAAGCTTTCTTT.

The V call is TRBV6-1, the J call TRBJ2-7, with 7 bases aligning to TRBD1. The germline V gene has CDR1 MNHNS and CDR2 SASEGT. The CDR3 extends over 16 amino acids. The ends lost 2 bases at V and 4 bases at J; junction bases unmatched: 11. The CDR3 nucleotides are TGTGCCAGCAGTGAAAACAGGGGATTGGGTGGATACGAGCAGTACTTC. Translated: CASSENRGLGGYEQYF.

The chain carries TRBV19 and TRBJ1-1; maybe TRBD1 (5 bases). The CDR3 runs to 16 residues. In germline, CDR1 is LNHDA, CDR2 SQIVND (reference sequence). V dropped 3 bases and J dropped 11 bases, with 25 bases sitting between them. Here the CDR3 reads CASSIFGGMATSGAFF. In nucleotides, the CDR3 is TGTGCCAGTAGTATTTTCGGGGGTATGGCCACAAGTGGGGCTTTCTTT.

The chain couples TRBV19 to TRBJ2-1; TRBD1 might be the D (6 bases). Germline V gives CDR1 LNHDA, CDR2 SQIVND (reference sequence). CDR3 length: 14 residues. DNA for the CDR3: TGTGCTACCACACAGGGTAATCGCCACAATGAGCAGTTCTTC. The encoded protein is CATTQGNRHNEQFF.

The rearrangement joins TRBV7-9 to TRBJ2-2, with a tentative D call TRBD2 (6 bases). Trimming shortened V by 8 bases and J by 0 bases, and 10 bases separated the two germline ends. The CDR3 totals 14 residues. Germline V lookup: CDR1 SEHNR, CDR2 FQNEAQ (reference sequence). The CDR3: CASPGVPNTGELFF. CDR3 coding DNA: TGTGCCAGCCCGGGAGTGCCGAACACCGGGGAGCTGTTTTTT.

The chain uses TRBV4-2 and TRBJ1-6, with D possibly being TRBD1 (5 bases). Germline CDR1 is LGHNA and CDR2 is YNFKEQ. Trimming removed 0 bases at V and 10 bases at J, with 10 bases between. The CDR3 has 14 residues. The CDR3 region is CASSQDRAYSPLHF. The CDR3 nucleotides are TGTGCCAGCAGCCAAGACAGGGCCTACTCACCCCTCCACTTT.

J is TRBJ2-1 and V is TRBV7-8; D perhaps matches TRBD2 (7 bases). Germline CDR1 and CDR2: SGHVS and FQNEAQ. The V end lost 5 bases, the J end lost 8 bases, and 19 bases lay between the germline ends. The CDR3 spans 15 residues. CDR3 DNA sequence: TGTGCCAGCAGCCTCCGGACTAGGGGGGAGGATGAGCAGTTCTTC. Its translation is CASSLRTRGEDEQFF.

V is TRBV19 and J is TRBJ1-1; 7 nucleotides match TRBD1. V lost 6 bases, J lost 6 bases, and 7 bases stayed unmatched. This CDR3 region has 13 residues. Germline CDR1 LNHDA, CDR2 SQIVND (reference sequence). The CDR3 nucleotides are TGTGCCAGTAGCACAGGGGCGTGGGCTGAAGCTTTCTTT. It codes for CASSTGAWAEAFF.

This chain connects TRBV19 to TRBJ1-5; D possibly corresponds to TRBD1 (6 bases). The CDR3 covers 15 residues. Trimming stripped 1 base from V and 4 bases from J, with 11 bases between. CDR1 and CDR2 from the germline V gene are LNHDA and SQIVND (reference sequence). Written as DNA, the CDR3 is TGTGCCAGTAGTATAGTAGGACAGCAAAATCAGCCCCAGCATTTT. Its protein is CASSIVGQQNQPQHF.

This clone appeared a single time. The chain couples TRBV30 to TRBJ1-2, with a weak D call TRBD1 (5 bases). Germline-derived CDR1 and CDR2 are GTSNPN and SVGIG (reference sequence). V was pared by 0 bases and J by 5 bases, with 10 bases between. This CDR3 is 13 amino acids long. The CDR3 loop reads CAWSVQGDYGYTF. CDR3 sequence (DNA): TGTGCCTGGAGTGTTCAAGGGGATTATGGCTACACCTTC.

Only a few counts were recorded for this clone. This chain joins TRBV19 and TRBJ2-3, with TRBD2 as a possible D gene (5 bases). The CDR3 is 16 amino acids. The germline V gene encodes CDR1 LNHDA and CDR2 SQIVND (reference sequence). V was trimmed by 3 bases and J by 2 bases, leaving 15 bases between them. The chain's CDR3 is CASSILGSTLTDTQYF. The CDR3 region has the DNA TGTGCCAGTAGTATTCTTGGGAGCACCCTCACAGATACGCAGTATTTT.

V and J are TRBV19 and TRBJ2-7; D uncertain. This CDR3 spans 12 amino acids. V was cut by 1 base and J by 7 bases, with 8 bases left in between. Germline lookup yields CDR1 LNHDA and CDR2 SQIVND (reference sequence). CDR3 DNA: TGTGCCAGTAGTATAGGGTCTAGTGAGCAGTACTTC. Residues: CASSIGSSEQYF.

The chain links TRBV5-1 to TRBJ2-5, with 8 positions matching TRBD2. Germline V gives CDR1 SGHRS, CDR2 YFSETQ. CDR3 size: 13 residues. J was trimmed by 5 bases and V by 7 bases; bases with no gene match: 7. CDR3 DNA sequence: TGCGCCAGCGGTTCGGGAGGGCTGGAGACCCAGTACTTC. It is translated as CASGSGGLETQYF.

The chain uses TRBV7-9 and TRBJ2-7; the D gene is possibly TRBD2 (5 bases). CDR1 is SEHNR, CDR2 FQNEAQ, per germline (reference sequence). The V and J ends lost 3 bases and 2 bases respectively, with 11 bases between them. The CDR3 runs 14 residues. CDR3 residues: CASSFSQRTYEQYF. The CDR3 DNA follows: TGTGCCAGCAGCTTTAGTCAGCGGACCTACGAGCAGTACTTC. Full variable domain (outside the CDR3, taken from reference TRBV7-9 and TRBJ2-7): DTGVSQNPRHKITKRGQNVTFRCDPISEHNRLYWYRQTLGQGPEFLTYFQNEAQLEKSRLLSDRFSAERPKGSFSTLEIQRTEQGDSAMYLCASSFSQRTYEQYFGPGTRLTVT.

The chain links TRBV28 to TRBJ1-2; unclear D gene. CDR1 MDHEN and CDR2 SYDVKM come from the germline V gene. The CDR3 length is 16 residues. V lost 4 bases to trimming and J lost 1 base, with 16 bases between them. The CDR3 loop is CASSYPPGRNNYGYTF. CDR3 DNA sequence: TGTGCCAGCAGTTACCCCCCGGGGAGAAATAACTATGGCTACACCTTC.

This clone was detected once. J is TRBJ1-2 and V is TRBV28; perhaps TRBD1 as D (6 bases). CDR3 length equals 15 residues. The germline V gene encodes CDR1 MDHEN and CDR2 SYDVKM. V lost 1 base and J lost 4, with 13 bases in between. This chain's CDR3 is CASSLLFQGTYGYTF. Written as DNA, the CDR3 is TGTGCCAGCAGTTTATTGTTTCAGGGGACCTATGGCTACACCTTC.

The chain combines TRBV10-3 with TRBJ2-7, with D perhaps TRBD2 (6 bases). From germline, CDR1 is ENHRY and CDR2 SYGVKD. This CDR3 has 14 residues. Trimming pared 10 bases from V and 5 bases from J, leaving 21 bases between. The chain's CDR3 is CATPPRESGDEQYF. The CDR3 DNA reads as TGTGCCACCCCACCCAGGGAGTCGGGGGACGAGCAGTACTTC.

The chain recombines TRBV6-5 with TRBJ1-1; a weak D match, TRBD1 (5 bases). The V and J ends lost 0 bases and 4 bases respectively, with 12 bases between them. Germline assignment: CDR1 MNHEY and CDR2 SVGAGI. There are 15 residues in the CDR3. The CDR3 nucleotides are TGTGCCAGCAGTTACTCAGGGCCGGGGGGCACTGAAGCTTTCTTT. This translates into CASSYSGPGGTEAFF.

This chain uses TRBV7-7 with TRBJ1-2; the D is unclear. The V end was cut by 5 bases, the J end by 1 base, with 17 bases between. Germline CDR1 and CDR2: SSHAT and FNYEAQ (reference sequence). CDR3 length: 16 residues. The CDR3: CASSHPPGRNNYGYTF. The CDR3 bases are TGTGCCAGCAGCCACCCACCGGGTCGTAATAACTATGGCTACACCTTC. The full variable domain, in which reference TRBV7-7 and TRBJ1-2 provide the parts outside the CDR3, is GAGVSQSPRYKVTKRGQDVTLRCDPISSHATLYWYQQALGQGPEFLTYFNYEAQPDKSGLPSDRFSAERPEGSISTLTIQRTEQRDSAMYRCASSHPPGRNNYGYTFGSGTRLTVV.

The rearrangement joins TRBV4-1 to TRBJ1-3, with D possibly being TRBD1 (6 bases). The V gene lost 6 bases and the J gene lost 2 bases, with 14 bases spanning the gap. Germline V gene sequence: CDR1 MGHRA, CDR2 YSYEKL. There are 15 residues in the CDR3. The CDR3 is CASRRQENAGNTIYF. DNA of the CDR3: TGCGCCAGCAGGCGACAGGAGAACGCTGGAAACACCATATATTTT.

J is TRBJ1-6 and V is TRBV3-1 (or the pseudogene TRBV3-2); 8 bases are a match to TRBD1. The CDR3 is 15 amino acids. V lost 4 bases and J lost 4; bases outside the gene matches: 3. CDR1 and CDR2 from the germline V gene are LGHDT and YNNKEL (reference sequence). The CDR3 here is CASSLRQGYNSPLHF. The CDR3 bases are TGTGCCAGCAGCCTACGACAGGGGTATAATTCACCCCTCCACTTT.

The rearrangement links TRBV4-1 to TRBJ1-4; no clear D. The ends were cut back, 1 base at V and 4 bases at J, with 13 bases in the middle. Germline-derived CDR1 and CDR2 are MGHRA and YSYEKL. There are 16 residues in the CDR3. In DNA, the CDR3 is TGCGCCAGCAGCCAAGGGCCTGGGGAGGATAATGAAAAACTGTTTTTT. Its protein product is CASSQGPGEDNEKLFF.

V usage is TRBV5-1 and J usage is TRBJ1-4, with 8 bases matching TRBD1. Germline CDR1 is SGHRS and CDR2 is YFSETQ. V dropped 4 bases and J dropped 8; count of bases not matched to a gene: 7. The CDR3 length is 14 residues. CDR3 in DNA: TGCGCCAGCAGCCGGGACAGGAATGACGAAAAACTGTTTTTT. It codes for CASSRDRNDEKLFF.